The present entry profiles one TCR beta chain with its context. The sample is drawn from a study of blood T cell repertoires in COVID-19. Study-level background: The United States, Italy and Spain supplied acute and convalescent COVID-19 samples.

TCRdb's copy holds only in-frame clones and misses some; the assay was immunoSEQ multiplex PCR. The table has 300,000 to 400,000 clones, 88% seen once. This CDR3 region has 14 residues. Germline trimming cut 5 bases from V and 7 bases from J; bases unmatched to any gene: 7. CDR1 is MNHEY, CDR2 SMNVEV, per germline (reference sequence). Input material: peripheral blood. The chain carries TRBV27 and TRBJ2-2, with 7 bases that match TRBD2. The receptor's source is a woman aged 30 to 39 with COVID-19, enrolled during active disease. CDR3 sequence (DNA): TGTGCCAGCAGTCCCGGACTAGGGTTCGGGGAGCTGTTTTTT. Its translation is CASSPGLGFGELFF.